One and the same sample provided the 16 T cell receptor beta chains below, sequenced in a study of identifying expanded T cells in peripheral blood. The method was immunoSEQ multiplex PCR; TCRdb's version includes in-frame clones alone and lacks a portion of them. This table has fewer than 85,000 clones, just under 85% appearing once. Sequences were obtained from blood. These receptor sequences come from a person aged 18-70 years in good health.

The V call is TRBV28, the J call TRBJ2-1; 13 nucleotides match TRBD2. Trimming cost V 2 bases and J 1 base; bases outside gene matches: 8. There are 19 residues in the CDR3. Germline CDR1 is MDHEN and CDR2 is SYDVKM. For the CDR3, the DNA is TGTGCCAGCAGTTTACTTGGACTAGCGGGAGTTAGGTCCTACAATGAGCAGTTCTTC. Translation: CASSLLGLAGVRSYNEQFF.

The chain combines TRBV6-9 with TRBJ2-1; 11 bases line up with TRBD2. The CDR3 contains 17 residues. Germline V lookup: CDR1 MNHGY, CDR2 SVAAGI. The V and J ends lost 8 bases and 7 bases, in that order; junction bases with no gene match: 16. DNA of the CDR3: TGTGCCAGCCATATAGGGTTTAGGCTAGCGGGAGGTAATGAGCAGTTCTTC. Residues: CASHIGFRLAGGNEQFF.

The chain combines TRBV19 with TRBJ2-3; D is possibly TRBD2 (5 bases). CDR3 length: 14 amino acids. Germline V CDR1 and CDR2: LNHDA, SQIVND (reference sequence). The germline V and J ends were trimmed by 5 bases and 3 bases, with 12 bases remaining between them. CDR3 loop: CASSSSMNTDTQYF. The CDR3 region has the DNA TGTGCCAGTAGTTCTAGCATGAATACAGATACGCAGTATTTT. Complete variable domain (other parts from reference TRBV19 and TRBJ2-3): DGGITQSPKYLFRKEGQNVTLSCEQNLNHDAMYWYRQDPGQGLRLIYYSQIVNDFQKGDIAEGYSVSREKKESFPLTVTSAQKNPTAFYLCASSSSMNTDTQYFGPGTRLTVL.

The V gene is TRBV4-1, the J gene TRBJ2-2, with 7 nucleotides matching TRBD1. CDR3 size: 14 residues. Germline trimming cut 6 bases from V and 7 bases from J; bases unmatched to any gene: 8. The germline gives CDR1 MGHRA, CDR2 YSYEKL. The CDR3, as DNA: TGCGCCAGCAGTCGACAGGGTGATTTCGGGGAGCTGTTTTTT. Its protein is CASSRQGDFGELFF.

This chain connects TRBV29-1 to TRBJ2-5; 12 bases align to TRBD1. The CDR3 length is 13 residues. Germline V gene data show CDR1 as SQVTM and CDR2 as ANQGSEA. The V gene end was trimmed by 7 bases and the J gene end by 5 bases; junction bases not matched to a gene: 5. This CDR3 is CSAGQGAGETQYF. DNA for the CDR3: TGCAGCGCGGGACAGGGGGCAGGGGAGACCCAGTACTTC.

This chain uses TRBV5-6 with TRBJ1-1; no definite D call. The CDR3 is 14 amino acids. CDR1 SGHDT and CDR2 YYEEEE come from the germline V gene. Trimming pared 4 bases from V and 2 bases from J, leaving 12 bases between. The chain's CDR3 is CASSLNSDNTEAFF. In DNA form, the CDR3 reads TGTGCCAGCAGCCTTAACAGTGATAACACTGAAGCTTTCTTT. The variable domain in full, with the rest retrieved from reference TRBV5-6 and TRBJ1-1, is DAGVTQSPTHLIKTRGQQVTLRCSPKSGHDTVSWYQQALGQGPQFIFQYYEEEERQRGNFPDRFSGHQFPNYSSELNVNALLLGDSALYLCASSLNSDNTEAFFGQGTRLTVV.

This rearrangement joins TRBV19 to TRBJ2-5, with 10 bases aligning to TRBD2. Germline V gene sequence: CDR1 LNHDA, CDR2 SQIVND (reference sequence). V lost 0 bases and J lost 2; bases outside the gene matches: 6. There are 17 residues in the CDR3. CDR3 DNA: TGTGCCAGTAGTATAGATGGGACTAGCGCTCATCAAGAGACCCAGTACTTC. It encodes CASSIDGTSAHQETQYF.

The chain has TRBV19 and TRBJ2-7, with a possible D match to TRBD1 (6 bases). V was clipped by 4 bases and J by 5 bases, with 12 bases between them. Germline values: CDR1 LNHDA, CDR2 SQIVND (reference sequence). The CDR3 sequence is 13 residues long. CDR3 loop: CASSSRAGDEQYF. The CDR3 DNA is TGTGCCAGTAGTAGCCGGGCAGGGGACGAGCAGTACTTC.

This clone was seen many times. This chain's CDR3 is CASSLEGSSAYEQYF. The CDR3 DNA reads as TGCGCCAGCAGCTTGGAAGGGAGCTCGGCCTACGAGCAGTACTTC. V and J are TRBV5-1 and TRBJ2-7, with D tentatively TRBD2 (5 bases). Germline CDR1 is SGHRS and CDR2 is YFSETQ. The CDR3 contains 15 residues. Trimming removed 0 bases at V and 2 bases at J, with 12 bases between.

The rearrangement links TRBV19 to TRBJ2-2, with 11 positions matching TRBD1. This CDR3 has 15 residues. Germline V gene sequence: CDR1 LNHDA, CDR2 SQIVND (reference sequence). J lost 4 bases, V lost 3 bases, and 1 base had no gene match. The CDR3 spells CASSIGQGATGELFF. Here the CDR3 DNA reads TGTGCCAGTAGTATCGGACAGGGGGCCACCGGGGAGCTGTTTTTT.

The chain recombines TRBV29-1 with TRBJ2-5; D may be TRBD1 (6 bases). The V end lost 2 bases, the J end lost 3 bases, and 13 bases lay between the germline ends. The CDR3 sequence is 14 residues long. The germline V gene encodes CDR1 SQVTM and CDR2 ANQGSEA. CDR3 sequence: CSVEPQGWEETQYF. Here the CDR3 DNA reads TGCAGCGTTGAACCACAGGGTTGGGAAGAGACCCAGTACTTC.

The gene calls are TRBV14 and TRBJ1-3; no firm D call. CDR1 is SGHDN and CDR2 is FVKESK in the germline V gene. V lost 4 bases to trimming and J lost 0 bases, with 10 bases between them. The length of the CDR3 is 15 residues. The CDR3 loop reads CASSLIRISGNTIYF. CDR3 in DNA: TGTGCCAGCAGCCTAATCAGAATCTCTGGAAACACCATATATTTT.

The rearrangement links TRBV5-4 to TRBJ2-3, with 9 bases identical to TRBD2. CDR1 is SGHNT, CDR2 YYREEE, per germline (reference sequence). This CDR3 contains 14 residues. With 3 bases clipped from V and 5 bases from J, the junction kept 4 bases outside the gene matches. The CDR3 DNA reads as TGTGCCAGCAGCTCGGGGACTAGCTTAGATACGCAGTATTTT. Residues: CASSSGTSLDTQYF. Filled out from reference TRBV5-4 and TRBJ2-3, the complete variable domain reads ETGVTQSPTHLIKTRGQQVTLRCSSQSGHNTVSWYQQALGQGPQFIFQYYREEENGRGNFPPRFSGLQFPNYSSELNVNALELDDSALYLCASSSGTSLDTQYFGPGTRLTVL.

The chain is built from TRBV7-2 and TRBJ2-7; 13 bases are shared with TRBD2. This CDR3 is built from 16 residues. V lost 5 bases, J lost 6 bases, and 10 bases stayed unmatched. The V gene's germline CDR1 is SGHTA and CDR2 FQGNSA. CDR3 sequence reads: CASSPGTSGIQGEQYF. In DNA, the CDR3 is TGTGCCAGCAGCCCGGGGACTAGCGGGATTCAGGGCGAGCAGTACTTC.

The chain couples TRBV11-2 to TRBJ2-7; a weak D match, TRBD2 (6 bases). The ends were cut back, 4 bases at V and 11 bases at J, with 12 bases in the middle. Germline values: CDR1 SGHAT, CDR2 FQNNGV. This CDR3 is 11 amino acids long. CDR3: CASSYQRAKYF. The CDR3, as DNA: TGTGCCAGCAGCTACCAGCGGGCGAAGTACTTC. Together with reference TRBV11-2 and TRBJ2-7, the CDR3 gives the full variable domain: EAGVAQSPRYKIIEKRQSVAFWCNPISGHATLYWYQQILGQGPKLLIQFQNNGVVDDSQLPKDRFSAERLKGVDSTLKIQPAKLEDSAVYLCASSYQRAKYFGPGTRLTVT.

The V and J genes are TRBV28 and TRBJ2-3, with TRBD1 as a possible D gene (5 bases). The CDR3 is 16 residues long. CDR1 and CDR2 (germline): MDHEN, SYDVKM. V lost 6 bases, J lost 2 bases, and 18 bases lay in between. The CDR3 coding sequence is TGTGCCAGCAGCGTGAACAGGACCCCCTTCACAGATACGCAGTATTTT. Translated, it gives CASSVNRTPFTDTQYF.